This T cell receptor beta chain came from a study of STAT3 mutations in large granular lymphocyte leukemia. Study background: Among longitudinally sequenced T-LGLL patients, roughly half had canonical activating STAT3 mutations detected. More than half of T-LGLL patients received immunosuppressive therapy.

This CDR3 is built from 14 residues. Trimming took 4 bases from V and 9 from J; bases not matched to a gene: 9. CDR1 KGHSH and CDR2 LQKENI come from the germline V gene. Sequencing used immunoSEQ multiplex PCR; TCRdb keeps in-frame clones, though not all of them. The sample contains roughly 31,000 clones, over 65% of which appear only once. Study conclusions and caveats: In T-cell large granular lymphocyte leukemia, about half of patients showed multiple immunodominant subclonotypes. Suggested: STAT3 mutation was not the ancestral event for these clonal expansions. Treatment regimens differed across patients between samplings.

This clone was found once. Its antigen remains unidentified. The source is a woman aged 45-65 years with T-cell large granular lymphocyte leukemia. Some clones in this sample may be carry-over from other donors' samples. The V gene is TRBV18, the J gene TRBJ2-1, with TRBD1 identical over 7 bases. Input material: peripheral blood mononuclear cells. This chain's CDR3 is CASSHRGQPSEQFF. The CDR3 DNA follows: TGTGCCAGCTCACATAGGGGACAGCCCAGTGAGCAGTTCTTC.